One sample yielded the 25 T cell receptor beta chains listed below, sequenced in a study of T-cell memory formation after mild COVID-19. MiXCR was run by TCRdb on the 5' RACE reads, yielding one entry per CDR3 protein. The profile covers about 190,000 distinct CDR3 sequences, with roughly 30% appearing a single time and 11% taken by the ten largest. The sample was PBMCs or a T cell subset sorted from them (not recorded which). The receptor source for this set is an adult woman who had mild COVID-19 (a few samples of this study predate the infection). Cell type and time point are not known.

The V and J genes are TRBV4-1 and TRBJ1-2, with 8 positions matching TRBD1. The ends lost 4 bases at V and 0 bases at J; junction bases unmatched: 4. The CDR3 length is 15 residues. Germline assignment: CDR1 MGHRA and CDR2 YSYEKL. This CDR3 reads CASSLGQGANYGYTF. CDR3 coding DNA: TGCGCCAGCAGCCTCGGACAGGGAGCTAACTATGGCTACACCTTC.

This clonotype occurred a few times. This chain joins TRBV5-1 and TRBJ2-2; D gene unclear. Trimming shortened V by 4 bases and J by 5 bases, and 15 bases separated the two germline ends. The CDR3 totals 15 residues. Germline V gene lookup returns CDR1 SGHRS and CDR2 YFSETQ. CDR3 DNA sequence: TGCGCCAGCAGCCCTAGTACGAACCCGACCGGGGAGCTGTTTTTT. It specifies CASSPSTNPTGELFF.

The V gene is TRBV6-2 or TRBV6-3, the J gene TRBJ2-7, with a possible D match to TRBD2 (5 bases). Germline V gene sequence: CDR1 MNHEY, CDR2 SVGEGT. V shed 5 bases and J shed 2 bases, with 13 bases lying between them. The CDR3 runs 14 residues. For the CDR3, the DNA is TGTGCCAGCAGTCCCGGACTCGAACCCTACGAGCAGTACTTC. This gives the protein CASSPGLEPYEQYF.

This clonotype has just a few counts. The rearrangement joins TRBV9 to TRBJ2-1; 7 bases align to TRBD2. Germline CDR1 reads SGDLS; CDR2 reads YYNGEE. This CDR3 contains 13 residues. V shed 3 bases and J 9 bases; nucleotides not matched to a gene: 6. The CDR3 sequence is CASSASWGGEQFF. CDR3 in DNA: TGTGCCAGCAGCGCCTCGTGGGGGGGTGAGCAGTTCTTC.

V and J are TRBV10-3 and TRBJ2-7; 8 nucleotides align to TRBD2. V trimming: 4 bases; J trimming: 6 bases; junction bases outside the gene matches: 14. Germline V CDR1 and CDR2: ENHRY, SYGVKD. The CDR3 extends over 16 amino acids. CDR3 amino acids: CAISGNLGTSALEQYF. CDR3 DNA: TGTGCCATCAGTGGGAATCTCGGGACTAGTGCCCTCGAGCAGTACTTC.

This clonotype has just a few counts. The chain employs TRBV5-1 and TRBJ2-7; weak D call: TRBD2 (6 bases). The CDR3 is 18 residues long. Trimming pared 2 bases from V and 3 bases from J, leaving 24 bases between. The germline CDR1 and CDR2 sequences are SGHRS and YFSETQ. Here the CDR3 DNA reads TGCGCCAGCAGCTTCGGGTCTGGTTTGGAGCGGAGGGTCTACGAGCAGTACTTC. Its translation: CASSFGSGLERRVYEQYF.

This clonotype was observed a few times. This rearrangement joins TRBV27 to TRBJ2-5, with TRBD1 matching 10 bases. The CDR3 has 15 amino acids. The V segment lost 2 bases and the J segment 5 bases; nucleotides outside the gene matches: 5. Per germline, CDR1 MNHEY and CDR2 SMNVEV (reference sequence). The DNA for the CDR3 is TGTGCCAGCAGTTTAGGGACAGGGGAAAGGGAGACCCAGTACTTC. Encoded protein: CASSLGTGERETQYF.

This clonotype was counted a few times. The CDR3 region has the DNA TGTGCCAGCAGGTGGATAGGGAATCAGCCCCAGCATTTT. Its protein is CASRWIGNQPQHF. The chain recombines TRBV2 with TRBJ1-5, with unresolved D. This CDR3 contains 13 residues. CDR1 is SNHLY and CDR2 is FYNNEI in the germline V gene. V was trimmed by 6 bases and J by 4 bases, leaving 10 bases between them. Complete variable domain (other parts from reference TRBV2 and TRBJ1-5): EPEVTQTPSHQVTQMGQEVILRCVPISNHLYFYWYRQILGQKVEFLVSFYNNEISEKSEIFDDQFSVERPDGSNFTLKIRSTKLEDSAMYFCASRWIGNQPQHFGDGTRLSIL.

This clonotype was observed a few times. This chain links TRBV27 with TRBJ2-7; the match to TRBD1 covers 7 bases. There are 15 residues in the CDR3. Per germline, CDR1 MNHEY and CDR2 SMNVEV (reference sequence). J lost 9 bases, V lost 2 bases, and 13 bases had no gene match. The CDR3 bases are TGTGCCAGCAGTTTAGAAGGACAGGAGGCTTCTGGGCAGTACTTC. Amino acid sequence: CASSLEGQEASGQYF.

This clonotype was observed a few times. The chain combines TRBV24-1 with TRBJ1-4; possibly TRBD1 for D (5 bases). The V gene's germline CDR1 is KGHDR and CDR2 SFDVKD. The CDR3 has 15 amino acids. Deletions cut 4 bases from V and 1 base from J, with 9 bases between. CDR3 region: CATSDRDRTNEKLFF. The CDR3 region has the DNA TGTGCCACCAGTGACCGGGACCGAACTAATGAAAAACTGTTTTTT.

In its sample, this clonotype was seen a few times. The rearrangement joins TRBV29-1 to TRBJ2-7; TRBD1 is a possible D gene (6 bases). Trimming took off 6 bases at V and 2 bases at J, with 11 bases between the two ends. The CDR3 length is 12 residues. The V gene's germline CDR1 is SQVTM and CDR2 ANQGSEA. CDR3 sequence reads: CSVTQGTYEQYF. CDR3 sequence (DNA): TGCAGCGTGACGCAGGGGACCTACGAGCAGTACTTC.

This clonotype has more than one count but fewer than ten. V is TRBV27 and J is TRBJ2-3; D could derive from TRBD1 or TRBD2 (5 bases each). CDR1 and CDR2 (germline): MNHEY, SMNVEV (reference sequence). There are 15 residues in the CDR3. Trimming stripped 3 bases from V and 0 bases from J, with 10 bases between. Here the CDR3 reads CASSFGTPSTDTQYF. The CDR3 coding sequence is TGTGCCAGCAGTTTTGGGACGCCTAGCACAGATACGCAGTATTTT.

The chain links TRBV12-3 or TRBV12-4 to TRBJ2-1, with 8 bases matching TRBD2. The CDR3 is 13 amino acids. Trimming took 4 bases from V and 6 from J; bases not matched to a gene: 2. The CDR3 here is CASSSGGGNEQFF. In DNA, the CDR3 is TGTGCCAGCAGTTCCGGGGGGGGCAATGAGCAGTTCTTC.

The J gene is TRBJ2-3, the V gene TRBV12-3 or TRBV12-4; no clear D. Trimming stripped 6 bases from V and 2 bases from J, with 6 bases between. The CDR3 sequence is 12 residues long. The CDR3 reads CASRGYTDTQYF. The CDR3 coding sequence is TGTGCCAGCAGGGGGTACACAGATACGCAGTATTTT.

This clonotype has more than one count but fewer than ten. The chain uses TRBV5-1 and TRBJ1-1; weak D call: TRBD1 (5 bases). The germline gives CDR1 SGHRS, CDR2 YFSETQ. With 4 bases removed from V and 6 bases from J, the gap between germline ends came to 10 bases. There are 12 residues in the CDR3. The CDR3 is CASSLGTPEAFF. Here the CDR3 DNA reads TGCGCCAGCAGCCTAGGGACGCCTGAAGCTTTCTTT.

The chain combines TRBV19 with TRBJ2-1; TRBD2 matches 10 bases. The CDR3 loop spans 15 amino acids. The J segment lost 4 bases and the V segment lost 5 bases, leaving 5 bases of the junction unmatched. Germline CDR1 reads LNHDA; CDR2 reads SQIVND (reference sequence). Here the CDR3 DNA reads TGTGCCAGTAGTGAAGCGGGGGGGCCTTACAATGAGCAGTTCTTC. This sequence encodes CASSEAGGPYNEQFF.

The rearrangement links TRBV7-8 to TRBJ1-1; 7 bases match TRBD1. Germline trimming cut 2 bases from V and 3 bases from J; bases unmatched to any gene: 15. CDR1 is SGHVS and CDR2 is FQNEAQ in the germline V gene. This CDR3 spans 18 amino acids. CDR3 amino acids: CASSLFPLRGHRDTEAFF. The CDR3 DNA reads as TGTGCCAGCAGCTTATTCCCCTTGAGGGGGCATCGGGACACTGAAGCTTTCTTT.

CDR3 coding DNA: TGCGCCAGCAGCCCCCCCTCCGGAAGCGGACAAGAGACCCAGTACTTC. Its translation: CASSPPSGSGQETQYF. The V gene is TRBV5-1, the J gene TRBJ2-5, with D perhaps TRBD2 (5 bases). This CDR3 has 16 amino acids. V shed 4 bases and J shed 2 bases, with 18 bases lying between them. Germline CDR1 reads SGHRS; CDR2 reads YFSETQ.

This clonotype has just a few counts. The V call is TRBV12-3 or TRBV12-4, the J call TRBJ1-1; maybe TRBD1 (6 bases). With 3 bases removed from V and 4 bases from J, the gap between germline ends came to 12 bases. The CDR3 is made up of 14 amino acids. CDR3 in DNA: TGTGCCAGCAGTTTTCAGGGGCTGGTCACTGAAGCTTTCTTT. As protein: CASSFQGLVTEAFF.

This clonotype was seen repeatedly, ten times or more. The CDR3 spells CSARRDRAGTEAFF. Written as DNA, the CDR3 is TGCAGTGCTAGAAGGGACAGGGCTGGCACTGAAGCTTTCTTT. J is TRBJ1-1 and V is TRBV20-1; 9 bases match TRBD1. The V gene's germline CDR1 is DFQATT and CDR2 SNEGSKA (reference sequence). This CDR3 region has 14 residues. The V and J ends lost 2 bases and 4 bases, in that order; junction bases with no gene match: 5.

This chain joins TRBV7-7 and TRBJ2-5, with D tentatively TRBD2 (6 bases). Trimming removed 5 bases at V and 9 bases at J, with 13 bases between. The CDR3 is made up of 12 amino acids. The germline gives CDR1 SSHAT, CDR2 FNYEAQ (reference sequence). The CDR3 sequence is CASSHPGRPQYF. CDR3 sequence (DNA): TGTGCCAGCAGCCACCCCGGGAGACCCCAGTACTTC.

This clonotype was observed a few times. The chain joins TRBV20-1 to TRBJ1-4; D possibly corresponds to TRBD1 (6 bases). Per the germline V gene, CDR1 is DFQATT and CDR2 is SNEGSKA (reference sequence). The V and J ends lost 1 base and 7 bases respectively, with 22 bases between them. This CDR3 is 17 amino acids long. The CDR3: CSARGPRYRVGLEKLFF. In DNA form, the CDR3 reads TGCAGTGCTAGAGGGCCACGATACAGGGTGGGCCTTGAAAAACTGTTTTTT.

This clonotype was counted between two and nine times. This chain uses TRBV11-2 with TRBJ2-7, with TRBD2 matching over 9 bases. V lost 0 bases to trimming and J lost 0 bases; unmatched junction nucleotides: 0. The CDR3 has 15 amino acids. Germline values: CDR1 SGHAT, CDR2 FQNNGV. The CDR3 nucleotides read TGTGCCAGCAGCTTAGAGACTAGCGGCTCCTACGAGCAGTACTTC. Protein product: CASSLETSGSYEQYF.

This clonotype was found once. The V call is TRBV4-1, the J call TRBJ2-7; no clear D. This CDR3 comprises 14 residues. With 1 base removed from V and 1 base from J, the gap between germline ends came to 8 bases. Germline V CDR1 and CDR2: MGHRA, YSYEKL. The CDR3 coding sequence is TGCGCCAGCAGCCAAGTCTTGGTATCCTACGAGCAGTACTTC. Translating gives CASSQVLVSYEQYF.

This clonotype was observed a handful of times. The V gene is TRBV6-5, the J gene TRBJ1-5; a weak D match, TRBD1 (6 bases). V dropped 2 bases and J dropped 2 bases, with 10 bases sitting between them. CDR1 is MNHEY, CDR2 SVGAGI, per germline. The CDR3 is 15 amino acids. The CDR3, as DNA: TGTGCCAGCAGTTACACCCCAGGGGGCAATCAGCCCCAGCATTTT. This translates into CASSYTPGGNQPQHF.